The rows below give T cell receptor beta chains drawn from one sample of a study of T cell responses to AZD1222 COVID-19 vaccine. Data came from immunoSEQ multiplex PCR; TCRdb stores just in-frame clones and leaves some out. The sample carries roughly 250,000 clones, more than 85% recorded once. The input for sequencing was peripheral blood, taken on day 0 of AZD1222 vaccination. These receptors all come from an adult in good health. CDR3s leave out the opening cysteine and the closing phenylalanine or tryptophan. A D gene is named only where the DNA matches it firmly.

J gene | V gene | D gene | CDR3 protein
TRBJ1-1 | TRBV5-4 | - | ASSLELENTEAF
TRBJ1-1 | TRBV5-1 | - | ASSLGGTLNTEAF
TRBJ2-1 | TRBV15 | TRBD2 | ATSRKGLAGGYNEQF
TRBJ1-6 | TRBV19 | TRBD1 | ASSIDRGDSPLH
TRBJ2-3 | TRBV20-1 | - | SARIADTQY
TRBJ2-1 | TRBV7-2 | TRBD2 | ASSLLAGGSYNEQF
TRBJ2-7 | TRBV28 | - | ASSFLGPGALGEQY
TRBJ1-2 | TRBV2 | TRBD1 | ASSGTGDGYT
TRBJ2-5 | TRBV9 | TRBD1 | ASSTGQGRETQY
TRBJ2-1 | TRBV24-1 | - | ATSDFGGYNEQF
TRBJ2-4 | TRBV7-9 | - | ASSPMPGARLAKNIQY
TRBJ2-7 | TRBV28 | - | GTGPSYEQY
TRBJ1-2 | TRBV19 | - | ASSIGAAAGYT
TRBJ1-5 | TRBV18 | - | ASSPPTGTGNQPQH
TRBJ2-2 | TRBV7-3 | - | ASSLVQGGGELF
TRBJ1-1 | TRBV3-1/TRBV3-2 | - | ASSQDLAARRAF
TRBJ2-4 | TRBV29-1 | - | SVEDLSALGTKNIQY
TRBJ2-3 | TRBV19 | - | ASSLGHPPRGTDTQY
TRBJ2-5 | TRBV27 | - | ASSLGPGTLVGLETQY
TRBJ1-4 | TRBV18 | - | ASSPPGDEKLF
TRBJ2-3 | TRBV9 | - | ASSPLTSTDTQY
TRBJ1-2 | TRBV11-3 | - | ASSFGRSKGGYT
TRBJ2-5 | TRBV3-1/TRBV3-2 | TRBD1 | ASSHGTGGRETQY
TRBJ1-1 | TRBV7-2 | - | ASSFLAVAEAF
TRBJ1-4 | TRBV28 | TRBD1 | ASSRGTGGAVNEKLF
TRBJ2-7 | TRBV25-1 | TRBD2 | ASSEGWGGEQY
TRBJ2-3 | TRBV10-3 | TRBD1 | AARTGEADTQY
TRBJ1-4 | TRBV4-1 | - | ASSTRQAREKLF
TRBJ2-5 | TRBV2 | - | ASKRFGGQETQY
TRBJ1-1 | TRBV10-3 | - | AIGAANTEAF
TRBJ2-1 | TRBV4-1 | - | ASSQPKTGDTYYNEQF
TRBJ2-2 | TRBV5-1 | - | ASSWSDEAELF